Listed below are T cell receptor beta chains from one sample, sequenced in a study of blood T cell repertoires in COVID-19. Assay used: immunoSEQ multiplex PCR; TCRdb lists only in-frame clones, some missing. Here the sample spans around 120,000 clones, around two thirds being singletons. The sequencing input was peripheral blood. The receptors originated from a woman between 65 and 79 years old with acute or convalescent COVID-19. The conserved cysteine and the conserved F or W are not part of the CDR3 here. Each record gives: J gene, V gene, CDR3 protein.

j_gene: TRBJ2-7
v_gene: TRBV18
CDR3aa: ASSLFRTGSTYEQY

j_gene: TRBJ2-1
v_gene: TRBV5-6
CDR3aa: ASSAGLGDNEQF

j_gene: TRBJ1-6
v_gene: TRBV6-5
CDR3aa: ASSQGQSNSPLH

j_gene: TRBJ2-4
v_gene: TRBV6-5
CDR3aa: ASTPGRTPRDIQY

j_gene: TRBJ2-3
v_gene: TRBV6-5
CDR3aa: ASSYSGGKDTQY

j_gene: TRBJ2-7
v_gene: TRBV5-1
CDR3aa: ASSSDSPTYEQY

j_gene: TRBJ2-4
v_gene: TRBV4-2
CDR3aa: ASSQGTGGLPKNIQY

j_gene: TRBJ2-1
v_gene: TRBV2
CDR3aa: ASRETSGRGGYNEQF

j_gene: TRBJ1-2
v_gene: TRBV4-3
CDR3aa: ASSQEAQYYGYT

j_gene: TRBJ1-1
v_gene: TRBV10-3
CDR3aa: AISESGTRGTEAF

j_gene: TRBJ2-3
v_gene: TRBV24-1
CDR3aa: ATSDPLGGSSTDTQY

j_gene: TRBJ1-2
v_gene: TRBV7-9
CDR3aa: ASSLPLLNRGGYT

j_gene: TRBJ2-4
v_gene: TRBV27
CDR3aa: ASSLRSGTVNIQY

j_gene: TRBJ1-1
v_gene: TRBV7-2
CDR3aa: ASSITQVVAEAF

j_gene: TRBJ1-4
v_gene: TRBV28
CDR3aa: ASSQQQGVAEKLF

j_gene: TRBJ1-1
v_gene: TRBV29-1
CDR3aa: SVERQMNTEAF

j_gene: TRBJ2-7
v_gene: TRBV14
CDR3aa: ASRGSGGYEQY